This entry concerns a single T cell receptor (beta chain). This specimen includes other DNA sequences encoding the same CDR3. This sample is drawn from a study of blood T cell repertoires in COVID-19. Turning to the study itself: The origin of the acute and convalescent COVID-19 samples was the United States, Italy and Spain. PBMCs, B-cell-depleted T cells, or T cells provided the cDNA or gDNA that made up the material.

Original processing methods: By means of reference gene primer amplification, nucleated cell counts were estimated. TCRdb's table, derived via immunoSEQ multiplex PCR, lists solely in-frame clones and lacks some. V, J and clone size reflect that table, while D and trimming were determined from the DNA. This repertoire shows 100,000 to 150,000 clones, approximately 80% found once; its top ten account for approximately 35%. In germline, CDR1 is SGDLS, CDR2 YYNGEE. The CDR3 loop spans 13 amino acids. Trimming left V 2 bases short and J 1 base short, with 6 bases between. This clonotype was obtained from a man between 40 and 49 years old with active or convalescent COVID-19. The specimen was peripheral blood. The rearrangement joins TRBV9 to TRBJ1-1, with D hard to call. In DNA, the CDR3 is TGTGCCAGCAGCGTTACGGGGAACACTGAAGCTTTCTTT. As protein: CASSVTGNTEAFF.